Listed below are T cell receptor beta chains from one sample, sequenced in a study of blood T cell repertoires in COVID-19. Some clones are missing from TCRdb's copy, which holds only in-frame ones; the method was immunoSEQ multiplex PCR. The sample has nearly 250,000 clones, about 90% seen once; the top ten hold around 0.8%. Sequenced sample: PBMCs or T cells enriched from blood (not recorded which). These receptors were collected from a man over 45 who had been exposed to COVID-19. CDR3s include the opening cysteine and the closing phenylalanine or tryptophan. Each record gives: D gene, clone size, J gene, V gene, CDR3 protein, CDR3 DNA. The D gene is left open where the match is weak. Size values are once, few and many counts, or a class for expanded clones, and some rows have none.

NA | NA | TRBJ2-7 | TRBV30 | CAWSVWRAISYEQYF | TGTGCCTGGAGTGTTTGGAGGGCAATCTCCTACGAGCAGTACTTC
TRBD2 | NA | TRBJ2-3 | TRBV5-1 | CASHRLAGDLTDTQYF | TGCGCCAGCCATCGACTAGCGGGAGACCTCACAGATACGCAGTATTTT
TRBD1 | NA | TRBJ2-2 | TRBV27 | CASSSGQGRPGELFF | TGTGCCAGCAGTTCGGGACAGGGGCGTCCCGGGGAGCTGTTTTTT
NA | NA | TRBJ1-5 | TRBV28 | CASSVTDQPQHF | TGTGCCAGCAGCGTCACGGATCAGCCCCAGCATTTT
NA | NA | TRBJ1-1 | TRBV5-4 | CASSLDAGGGTEAFF | TGTGCCAGCAGCTTGGATGCAGGCGGAGGTACTGAAGCTTTCTTT
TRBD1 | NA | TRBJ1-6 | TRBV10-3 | CAISARQGSSPLHF | TGTGCCATCAGTGCGAGACAGGGGAGTTCACCCCTCCACTTT
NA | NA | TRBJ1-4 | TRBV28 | CASSLPGTGGREKLFF | TGTGCCAGCAGTTTGCCCGGAACGGGGGGTAGGGAAAAACTGTTTTTT
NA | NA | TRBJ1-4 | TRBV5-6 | CASSLDREIYGEKLFF | TGTGCCAGCAGCTTGGACAGGGAAATATATGGTGAAAAACTGTTTTTT
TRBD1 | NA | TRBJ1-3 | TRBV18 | CASSPGQGATGNTIYF | TGTGCCAGCTCACCCGGCCAGGGGGCAACTGGAAACACCATATATTTT
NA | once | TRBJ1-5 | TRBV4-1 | CASSQGARRQPQHF | TGCGCCAGCAGCCAGGGGGCTCGACGTCAGCCCCAGCATTTT
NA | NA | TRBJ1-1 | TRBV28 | CASATGPTEAFF | TGTGCCAGCGCGACAGGTCCCACTGAAGCTTTCTTT
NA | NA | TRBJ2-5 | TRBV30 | CAWSAEEETQYF | TGTGCCTGGAGTGCGGAGGAGGAGACCCAGTACTTC
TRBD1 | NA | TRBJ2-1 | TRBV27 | CASSPGQGYNEQFF | TGTGCCAGCAGTCCCGGACAGGGGTACAATGAGCAGTTCTTC
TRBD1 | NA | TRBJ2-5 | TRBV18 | CASSPTDRVQTQYF | TGTGCCAGCTCACCCACGGACAGGGTACAGACCCAGTACTTC
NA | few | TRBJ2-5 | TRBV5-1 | CASSPRDSIETQYF | TGCGCCAGCAGCCCCCGGGACTCTATAGAGACCCAGTACTTC
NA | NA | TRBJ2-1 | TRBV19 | CASSEGPTYNEQFF | TGTGCCAGTAGCGAGGGCCCTACTTACAATGAGCAGTTCTTC
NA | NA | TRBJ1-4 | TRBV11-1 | CASSFGESEKLFF | TGTGCCAGCAGCTTCGGGGAGTCCGAAAAACTGTTTTTT
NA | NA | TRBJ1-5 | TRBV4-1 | CASSQDRTRGQPQHF | TGCGCCAGCAGCCAAGATAGGACCAGAGGGCAGCCCCAGCATTTT
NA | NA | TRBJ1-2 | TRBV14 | CASSQTPLNYGYTF | TGTGCCAGCAGCCAAACACCCCTTAACTATGGCTACACCTTC
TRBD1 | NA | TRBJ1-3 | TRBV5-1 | CASSLLLGQGANTIYF | TGCGCCAGCAGCTTGCTTCTCGGGCAGGGGGCAAACACCATATATTTT
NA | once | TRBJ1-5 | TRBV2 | CASSATNRDQPQHF | TGTGCCAGCAGTGCAACCAACAGGGACCAGCCCCAGCATTTT
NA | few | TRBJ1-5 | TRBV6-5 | CASSIRDFSQPQHF | TGTGCCAGCAGTATCCGGGACTTTTCTCAGCCCCAGCATTTT
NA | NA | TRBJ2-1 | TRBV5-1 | CASSLLSTDGNEQFF | TGCGCCAGCAGCTTGCTTTCGACTGATGGCAATGAGCAGTTCTTC
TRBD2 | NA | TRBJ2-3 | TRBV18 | CASSPQRGDTDTQYF | TGTGCCAGCTCACCACAGCGGGGGGACACAGATACGCAGTATTTT
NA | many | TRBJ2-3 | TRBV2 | CASRGAWPYTQYF | TGTGCCAGCAGGGGAGCGTGGCCCTATACGCAGTATTTT
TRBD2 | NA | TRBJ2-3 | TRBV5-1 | CASGLAGPDTQYF | TGCGCCAGCGGACTAGCGGGACCAGATACGCAGTATTTT
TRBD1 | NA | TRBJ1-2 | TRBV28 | CASSLSGTGGSGYTF | TGTGCCAGCAGTTTATCCGGGACAGGGGGCAGTGGCTACACCTTC
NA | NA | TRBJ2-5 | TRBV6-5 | CASTYVSETQYF | TGTGCCAGCACCTATGTCTCCGAGACCCAGTACTTC
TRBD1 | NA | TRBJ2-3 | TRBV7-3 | CASSLIGPGQGGDTQYF | TGTGCCAGCAGCTTAATAGGGCCGGGACAGGGGGGAGATACGCAGTATTTT
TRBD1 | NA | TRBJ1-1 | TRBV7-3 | CASSPTTGPTFF | TGTGCCAGCAGCCCCACGACAGGGCCGACTTTCTTT
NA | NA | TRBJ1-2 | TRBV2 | CASSEVGVNYGYTF | TGTGCCAGCAGTGAGGTGGGAGTTAACTATGGCTACACCTTC
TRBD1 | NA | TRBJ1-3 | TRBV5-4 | CASSAGTGSLNTIYF | TGTGCCAGCAGCGCCGGGACAGGTAGTTTGAACACCATATATTTT
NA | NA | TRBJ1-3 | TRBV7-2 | CASSTQGSGNTIYF | TGTGCCAGCAGCACGCAGGGGTCTGGAAACACCATATATTTT
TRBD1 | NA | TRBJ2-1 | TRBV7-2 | CASRNRDRGGARNEQFF | TGTGCCAGCAGAAACCGGGACAGGGGTGGAGCTCGGAATGAGCAGTTCTTC
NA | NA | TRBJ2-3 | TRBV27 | CASSFIPSTDTQYF | TGTGCCAGCAGTTTTATTCCTAGCACAGATACGCAGTATTTT
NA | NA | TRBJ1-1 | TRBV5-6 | CASSLGRLGGEAFF | TGTGCCAGCAGCTTGGGTAGGTTGGGAGGTGAAGCTTTCTTT
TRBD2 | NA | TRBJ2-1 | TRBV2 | CASARGASGTQEQFF | TGTGCCAGCGCTAGAGGGGCTAGCGGGACTCAGGAGCAGTTCTTC
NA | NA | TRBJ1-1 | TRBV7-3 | CASSFTLTPEAFF | TGTGCCAGCAGCTTTACTTTAACTCCTGAAGCTTTCTTT
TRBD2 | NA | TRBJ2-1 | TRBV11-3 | CASSFLAGHNEQFF | TGTGCCAGCAGCTTCCTAGCGGGACACAATGAGCAGTTCTTC
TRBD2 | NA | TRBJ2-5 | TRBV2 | CASSPLASQVTQYF | TGTGCCAGCAGTCCACTAGCGTCGCAGGTGACCCAGTACTTC